One sample yielded the 9 T cell receptor beta chains listed below, sequenced in a study of blood T cell repertoires in COVID-19. Sequencing used immunoSEQ multiplex PCR; TCRdb keeps in-frame clones, though not all of them. The sample has roughly 200,000 clones; around nine tenths are singletons. The sequenced sample consisted of peripheral blood. Receptors were obtained from a man between 60 and 75 years old who had recovered from COVID-19.

The chain employs TRBV28 and TRBJ2-2, with D possibly TRBD2 on 5 matching bases. This CDR3 spans 14 amino acids. CDR1 and CDR2 from the germline V gene are MDHEN and SYDVKM. Trimming cost V 5 bases and J 0 bases, with 7 bases left between them. The CDR3 DNA is TGTGCCAGCAGTCCTAGCTCGAACACCGGGGAGCTGTTTTTT. This gives the protein CASSPSSNTGELFF.

The chain combines TRBV6-2 or TRBV6-3 with TRBJ1-1, with D tentatively TRBD1 (6 bases). CDR3 size: 12 residues. Per germline, CDR1 MNHEY and CDR2 SVGEGT. Trimming stripped 5 bases from V and 4 bases from J, with 8 bases between. CDR3 sequence: CASSPQGTEAFF. CDR3 coding DNA: TGTGCCAGCAGTCCACAGGGCACTGAAGCTTTCTTT.

The V gene is TRBV3-1 (or the pseudogene TRBV3-2), the J gene TRBJ1-2, with D maybe TRBD1 (6 bases). V was trimmed by 4 bases and J by 6 bases, leaving 18 bases between them. The CDR3 runs to 15 residues. The germline V gene encodes CDR1 LGHDT and CDR2 YNNKEL (reference sequence). The CDR3 here is CASSPFTTGDHGYTF. The DNA of the CDR3 is TGTGCCAGCAGCCCCTTCACGACAGGAGATCATGGCTACACCTTC.

This chain joins TRBV2 and TRBJ2-2; TRBD2 is a possible D gene (5 bases). Trimming pared 5 bases from V and 3 bases from J, leaving 13 bases between. Per the germline V gene, CDR1 is SNHLY and CDR2 is FYNNEI. The CDR3 consists of 15 residues. The CDR3 DNA reads as TGTGCCAGCAGTCGGGAAGCGGCGTACACCGGGGAGCTGTTTTTT. It yields the protein CASSREAAYTGELFF.

This sequence joins TRBV5-1 and TRBJ2-2, with D uncertain. The CDR3 runs 17 residues. Looked up from germline, CDR1 is SGHRS and CDR2 is YFSETQ. V lost 1 base and J lost 1, with 14 bases in between. In nucleotides, the CDR3 is TGCGCCAGCAGCTTGACCTCGCACCAACTGAACACCGGGGAGCTGTTTTTT. It translates to CASSLTSHQLNTGELFF.

This chain links TRBV29-1 with TRBJ2-4; D is possibly TRBD2 (5 bases). The CDR3 extends over 13 amino acids. Trimming pared 7 bases from V and 7 bases from J, leaving 17 bases between. From germline, CDR1 is SQVTM and CDR2 ANQGSEA. CDR3 in DNA: TGCAGCGCGAAGGCCCACGAGGGTAACATTCAGTACTTC. Its protein product is CSAKAHEGNIQYF.

The J gene is TRBJ1-1, the V gene TRBV11-3; 7 bases line up with TRBD1. There are 13 residues in the CDR3. With 8 bases clipped from V and 7 bases from J, the junction kept 10 bases outside the gene matches. From germline, CDR1 is SGHNT and CDR2 YENEEA. Here the CDR3 reads CASAEGARDEAFF. The CDR3, as DNA: TGTGCCAGCGCCGAGGGGGCGCGGGATGAAGCTTTCTTT.

With regard to this clone: This sample includes further DNA sequences coding for the same CDR3. The rearrangement links TRBV9 to TRBJ1-2, with D possibly matching TRBD1 (6 bases). This CDR3 contains 14 residues. Trimming left V 2 bases short and J 0 bases short, with 8 bases between. Germline V CDR1 and CDR2: SGDLS, YYNGEE. DNA of the CDR3: TGTGCCAGCAGCGTGGACAGTCCTAACTATGGCTACACCTTC. Translation: CASSVDSPNYGYTF.

The chain joins TRBV30 to TRBJ1-6; 7 bases map to TRBD1. Germline values: CDR1 GTSNPN, CDR2 SVGIG (reference sequence). V lost 4 bases to trimming and J lost 0 bases; unmatched junction nucleotides: 3. This CDR3 region has 15 residues. The CDR3 DNA follows: TGTGCCTGGACGACAGGGAGCTCCTATAATTCACCCCTCCACTTT. Translation gives CAWTTGSSYNSPLHF.